This T cell receptor beta chain was recorded in a study of T cell responses to AZD1222 COVID-19 vaccine. The V end was cut by 3 bases, the J end by 2 bases, with 12 bases between. This CDR3 is 15 amino acids long. Per germline, CDR1 SNHLY and CDR2 FYNNEI. Method: immunoSEQ multiplex PCR; TCRdb's copy keeps in-frame clones and lacks some. The data contain around 160,000 clones, approximately 78% of them singletons. The source of this sequence is an adult in good health. The sample was peripheral blood, taken on day 0 of MenACWY control vaccination. The gene calls are TRBV2 and TRBJ2-3; D gene uncertain. CDR3 in DNA: TGTGCCAGCAGTGATGACGGGTTCGACACAGATACGCAGTATTTT. Translating it yields CASSDDGFDTDTQYF. Supplemented by reference TRBV2 and TRBJ2-3, the full variable domain reads EPEVTQTPSHQVTQMGQEVILRCVPISNHLYFYWYRQILGQKVEFLVSFYNNEISEKSEIFDDQFSVERPDGSNFTLKIRSTKLEDSAMYFCASSDDGFDTDTQYFGPGTRLTVL.